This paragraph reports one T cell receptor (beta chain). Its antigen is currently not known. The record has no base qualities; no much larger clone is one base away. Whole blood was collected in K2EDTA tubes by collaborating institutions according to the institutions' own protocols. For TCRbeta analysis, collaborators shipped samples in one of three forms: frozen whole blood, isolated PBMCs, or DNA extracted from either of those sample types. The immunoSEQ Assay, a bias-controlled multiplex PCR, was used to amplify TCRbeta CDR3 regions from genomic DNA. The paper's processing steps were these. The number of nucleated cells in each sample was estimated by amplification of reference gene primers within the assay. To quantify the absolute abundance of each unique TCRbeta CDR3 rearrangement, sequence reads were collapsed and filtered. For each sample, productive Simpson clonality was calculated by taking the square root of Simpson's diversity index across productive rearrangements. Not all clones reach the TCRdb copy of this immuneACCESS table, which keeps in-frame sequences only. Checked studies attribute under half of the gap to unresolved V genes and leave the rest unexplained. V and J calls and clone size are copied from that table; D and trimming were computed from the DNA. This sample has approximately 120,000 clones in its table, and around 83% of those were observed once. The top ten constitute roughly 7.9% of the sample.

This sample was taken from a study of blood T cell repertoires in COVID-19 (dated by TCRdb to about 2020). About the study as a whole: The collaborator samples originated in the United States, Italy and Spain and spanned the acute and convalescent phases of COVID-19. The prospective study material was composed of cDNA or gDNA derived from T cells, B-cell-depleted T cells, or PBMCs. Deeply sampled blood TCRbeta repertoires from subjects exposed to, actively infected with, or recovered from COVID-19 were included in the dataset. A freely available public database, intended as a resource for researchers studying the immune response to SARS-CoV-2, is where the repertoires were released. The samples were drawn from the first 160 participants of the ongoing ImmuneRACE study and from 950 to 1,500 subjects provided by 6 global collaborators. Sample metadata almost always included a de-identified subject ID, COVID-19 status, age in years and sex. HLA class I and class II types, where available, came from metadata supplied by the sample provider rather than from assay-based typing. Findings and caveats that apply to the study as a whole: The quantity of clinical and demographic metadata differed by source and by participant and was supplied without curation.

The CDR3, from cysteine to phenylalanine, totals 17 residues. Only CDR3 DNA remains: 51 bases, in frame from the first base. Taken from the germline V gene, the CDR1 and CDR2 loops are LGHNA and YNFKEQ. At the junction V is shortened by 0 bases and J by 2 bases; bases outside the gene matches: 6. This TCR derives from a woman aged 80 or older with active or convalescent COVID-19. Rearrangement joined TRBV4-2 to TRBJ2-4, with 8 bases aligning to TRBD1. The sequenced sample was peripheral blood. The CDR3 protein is CASSQDGQGPTKNIQYF. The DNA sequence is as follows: TGTGCCAGCAGCCAAGATGGACAGGGCCCGACCAAAAACATTCAGTACTTC.